This T cell receptor (beta chain) was obtained from a study of OX40 agonist ivuxolimab in advanced cancers. Overall study findings and caveats: People who partly responded at 0.1-3.0 mg/kg had some of the least clonal expansion seen.

As for this clone: Its antigen is undetermined.

Clones were read by immunoSEQ multiplex PCR, and TCRdb kept only the in-frame ones, dropping some. Of fewer than 18,000 clones listed, about 75% are singletons. V was cut by 6 bases and J by 3 bases, with 12 bases left in between. In germline, CDR1 is SGHAT, CDR2 FQDESV (reference sequence). The CDR3 has 13 residues. This sequence originates from an adult with an advanced solid tumor such as melanoma, head and neck, liver or kidney cancer. Source: CD4+ or CD8+ T cells sorted from blood, taken in a trial of the OX40 agonist ivuxolimab. This chain links TRBV11-1 with TRBJ2-7, with D possibly being TRBD1 (6 bases). The CDR3 protein is CASSPGTYYEQYF. CDR3 DNA: TGTGCCAGCAGTCCCGGGACATACTACGAGCAGTACTTC.